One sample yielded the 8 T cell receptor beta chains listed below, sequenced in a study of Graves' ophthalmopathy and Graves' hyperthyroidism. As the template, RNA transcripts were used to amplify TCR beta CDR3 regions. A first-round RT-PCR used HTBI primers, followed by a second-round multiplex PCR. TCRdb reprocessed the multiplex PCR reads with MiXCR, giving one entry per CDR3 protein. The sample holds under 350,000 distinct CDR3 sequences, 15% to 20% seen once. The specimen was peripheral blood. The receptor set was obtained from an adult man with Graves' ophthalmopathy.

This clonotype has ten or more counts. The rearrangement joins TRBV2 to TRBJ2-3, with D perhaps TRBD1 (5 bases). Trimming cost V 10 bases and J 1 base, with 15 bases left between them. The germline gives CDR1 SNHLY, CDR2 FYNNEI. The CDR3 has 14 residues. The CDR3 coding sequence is TGTGCCACCGGGCCGGGCAGGGGCACAGATACGCAGTATTTT. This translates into CATGPGRGTDTQYF.

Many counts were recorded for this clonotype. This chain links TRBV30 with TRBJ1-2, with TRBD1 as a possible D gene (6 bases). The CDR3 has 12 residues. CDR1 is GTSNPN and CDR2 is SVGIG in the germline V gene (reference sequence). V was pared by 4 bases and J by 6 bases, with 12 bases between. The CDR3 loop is CAWTSGGHGYTF. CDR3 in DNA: TGTGCCTGGACCTCGGGGGGCCATGGCTACACCTTC.

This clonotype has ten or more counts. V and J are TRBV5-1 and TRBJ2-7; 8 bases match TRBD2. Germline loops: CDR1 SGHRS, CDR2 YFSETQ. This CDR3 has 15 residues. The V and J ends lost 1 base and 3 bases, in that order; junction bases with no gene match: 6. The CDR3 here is CASSLWASGYYEQYF. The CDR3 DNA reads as TGCGCCAGCAGCTTGTGGGCTAGCGGGTACTACGAGCAGTACTTC.

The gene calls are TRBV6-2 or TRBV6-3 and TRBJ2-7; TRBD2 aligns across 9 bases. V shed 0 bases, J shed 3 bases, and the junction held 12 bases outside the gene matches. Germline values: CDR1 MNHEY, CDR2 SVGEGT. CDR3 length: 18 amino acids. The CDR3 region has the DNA TGTGCCAGCAGTTACTCGAGTCTCCCGCGGGAGGGCCTCTACGAGCAGTACTTC. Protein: CASSYSSLPREGLYEQYF.

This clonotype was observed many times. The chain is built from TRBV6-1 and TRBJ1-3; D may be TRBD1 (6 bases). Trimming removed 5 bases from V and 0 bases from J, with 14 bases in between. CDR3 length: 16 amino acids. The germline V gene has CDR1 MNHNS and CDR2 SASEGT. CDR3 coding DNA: TGTGCCAGCAGTCAAACCCTGACAGGCTCTGGAAACACCATATATTTT. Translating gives CASSQTLTGSGNTIYF.

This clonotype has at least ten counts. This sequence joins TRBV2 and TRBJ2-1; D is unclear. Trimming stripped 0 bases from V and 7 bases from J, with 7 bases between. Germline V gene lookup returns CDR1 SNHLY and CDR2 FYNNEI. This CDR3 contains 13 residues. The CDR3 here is CASSEARQNEQFF. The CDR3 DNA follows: TGTGCCAGCAGTGAAGCGCGCCAGAATGAGCAGTTCTTC.

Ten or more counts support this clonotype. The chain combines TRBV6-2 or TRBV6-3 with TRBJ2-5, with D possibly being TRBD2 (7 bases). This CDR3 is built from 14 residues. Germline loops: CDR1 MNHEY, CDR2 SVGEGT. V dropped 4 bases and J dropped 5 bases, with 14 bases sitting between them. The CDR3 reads CASSSAGARETQYF. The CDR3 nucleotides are TGTGCCAGCAGTTCTGCGGGGGCAAGGGAGACCCAGTACTTC.

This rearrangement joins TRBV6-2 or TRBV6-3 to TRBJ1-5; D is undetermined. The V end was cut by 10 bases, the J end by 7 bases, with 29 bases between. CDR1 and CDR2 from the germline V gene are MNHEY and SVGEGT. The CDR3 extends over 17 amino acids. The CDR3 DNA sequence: TGTGCCACCCTTCAGAAGCCAAATTTTCCTGGGAGGCAGCCCCAGCATTTT. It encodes CATLQKPNFPGRQPQHF.